This is a list of T cell receptor beta chains from one sample in a study of CD8+CD57+ T cells in acquired aplastic anemia. TCRdb re-called the reads with MiXCR, one entry per CDR3 protein. The sample records approximately 250,000 distinct CDR3 sequences, 70% to 85% being singletons. Specimen: sorted CD4+, CD8+, or CD8+CD57+ T cells (not recorded which) from PBMCs. The receptors stem from a human donor with aplastic anemia. The CDR3 runs from the conserved cysteine through the conserved F or W. The D gene is left open where the match is weak. Some rows mark clone size as missing; the rest say once, few, many or name a class of expanded clone.

14	TRBV15	.	TRBJ1-5	.	CASSKGSSQEPQHF	TGTGCCAGCAGCAAGGGCTCCAGCCAAGAGCCCCAGCACTTC
14	TRBV7-6	TRBD2	TRBJ2-3	.	CASTLAGVPSTPNF	TGTGCCAGCACCTTAGCGGGGGTCCCCTCTACGCCCAATTTT
15	TRBV5-4	.	TRBJ2-1	.	CASSANILAYDEQFF	TGTGCCAGCAGCGCAAACATACTAGCTTACGATGAGCAGTTCTTC
15	TRBV2	.	TRBJ2-1	.	CASSGLEPFPYEQFF	TGTGCCAGCAGTGGGCTAGAGCCCTTTCCCTATGAGCAGTTCTTC
12	TRBV2	.	TRBJ2-3	.	CASSVGAANTYF	TGTGCCAGCAGCGTAGGGGCAGCTAATACGTATTTT
15	TRBV7-2	TRBD1	TRBJ2-3	.	CASSFHPNGTALSYF	TGTGCCAGCAGCTTCCATCCAAACGGGACAGCTCTTTCGTATTTT
15	TRBV2	.	TRBJ1-1	.	CASSLELAGNTEVFF	TGTGCCAGCAGTTTAGAGCTGGCGGGGAACACTGAAGTTTTCTTT
14	TRBV7-9	TRBD2	TRBJ2-1	.	CASSLSGGVNEQFF	TGTGCCAGCAGCTTATCGGGGGGGGTAAATGAGCAGTTCTTC
12	TRBV7-2	TRBD2	TRBJ2-3	once	CASSFTSAARYF	TGTGCCAGCAGCTTTACTAGCGCAGCGAGGTATTTT
13	TRBV15	.	TRBJ2-5	.	CATSRAVQETQYF	TGTGCCACCAGCAGAGCAGTACAAGAGACCCAGTACTTC
14	TRBV9	.	TRBJ1-5	.	CASGEAWNIQPFDF	TGTGCCAGCGGAGAAGCTTGGAACATTCAGCCCTTCGATTTT
16	TRBV7-9	.	TRBJ2-5	.	CASSLDPTGLSGNQYF	TGTGCCAGCAGCTTAGATCCCACAGGCCTCTCTGGAAACCAGTACTTC
14	TRBV2	.	TRBJ1-2	.	CANSPQLSNYGYTF	TGTGCCAATTCACCACAGCTTTCTAACTATGGCTACACCTTC
15	TRBV7-2	.	TRBJ2-7	.	CASSSQGGHPGGLYF	TGTGCCAGCAGCTCCCAGGGGGGGCACCCTGGAGGGCTGTACTTC
14	TRBV7-2	.	TRBJ1-1	.	CASSLGVGGTQAFF	TGTGCCAGCAGCTTAGGTGTGGGTGGAACCCAAGCTTTCTTT
16	TRBV7-8	.	TRBJ1-2	.	CASSVPARGPNYGYTF	TGTGCCAGCAGTGTCCCCGCCAGGGGACCTAACTATGGTTACACCTTC
12	TRBV7-9	TRBD2	TRBJ2-5	.	CARSLVSGKQYF	TGTGCCAGAAGCTTGGTAAGCGGGAAGCAGTACTTC
13	TRBV2	.	TRBJ1-5	.	CASSHTGTQAQFF	TGTGCCAGCAGCCATACAGGGACTCAGGCCCAGTTTTTT
14	TRBV9	.	TRBJ2-7	.	CASSLAGSSNEKYF	TGTGCCAGCAGCCTGGCAGGTTCTTCCAACGAGAAGTACTTC
14	TRBV7-8	.	TRBJ2-3	once	CASSPGGAPDTHNF	TGTGCCAGCAGCCCCGGGGGAGCTCCCGATACGCACAATTTT
15	TRBV12-3/TRBV12-4	TRBD1	TRBJ1-3	once	CASSSDQGAGNTIYF	TGTGCCAGCAGTTCAGATCAGGGGGCTGGAAACACCATATATTTT
14	TRBV7-9	TRBD2	TRBJ2-3	once	CASSFPGSGDSEYF	TGTGCCAGCAGCTTTCCAGGAAGCGGGGATAGCGAGTATTTT
14	TRBV7-9	.	TRBJ2-3	.	CASSFARSPDTQDF	TGTGCCAGCAGCTTTGCGAGAAGCCCCGATACGCAGGATTTT
14	TRBV6-1	.	TRBJ2-7	.	CASSLSGSSCVQYF	TGTGCCAGCAGCCTGTCAGGTTCTTCCTGCGTGCAGTACTTC
16	TRBV11-3	TRBD1	TRBJ2-1	.	CASSSEGASSYNEQFF	TGTGCCAGCAGCTCAGAGGGGGCAAGCTCCTACAATGAGCAGTTCTTC
16	TRBV7-9	.	TRBJ1-6	few	CASSFERSGGSDDLHF	TGTGCCAGCAGCTTTGAAAGAAGCGGGGGGAGCGATGACCTCCACTTT
16	TRBV5-4	TRBD2	TRBJ2-1	once	CASSPRLGGGSDEQFF	TGTGCCAGCAGCCCTCGACTAGGCGGGGGGAGCGATGAGCAGTTCTTC
12	TRBV9	.	TRBJ1-2	.	CASSSGADSHTF	TGTGCCAGCAGCTCAGGGGCCGATAGCCACACTTTC
16	TRBV29-1	TRBD2	TRBJ2-5	once	CSALETSGGIQETQYF	TGCAGCGCCCTAGAGACTAGCGGGGGGATTCAAGAGACCCAGTACTTC
13	TRBV11-1	.	TRBJ1-2	.	CASSHSYAGGYTF	TGCGCCAGCAGCCACAGTTATGCAGGTGGCTACACCTTC
15	TRBV19	.	TRBJ2-2	.	CASSRATGNYNELFF	TGTGCCAGCAGTAGAGCTACCGGAAACTACAATGAGCTGTTTTTT
15	TRBV6-5	.	TRBJ2-5	.	CASSYSPGNGETQYF	TGTGCCAGCAGTTACTCCCCAGGGAACGGGGAGACCCAGTACTTC
15	TRBV7-2	.	TRBJ2-3	.	CASSVGGHATDTQYF	TGTGCCAGCAGCGTAGGGGGACACGCCACAGATACGCAGTATTTT
14	TRBV11-2	.	TRBJ2-5	.	CASAGASFQETQYF	TGTGCCAGCGCCGGGGCCAGCTTCCAAGAGACCCAGTACTTC
17	TRBV15	.	TRBJ2-6	.	CATSVPSRTSGEYVVPF	TGTGCCACCAGCGTCCCTAGCCGGACCTCTGGGGAGTACGTCGTGCCTTTC
13	TRBV7-6	TRBD1	TRBJ2-7	few	CASSPGQGYEQYF	TGTGCCAGCAGCCCTGGACAGGGCTACGAGCAGTACTTC
15	TRBV20-1	.	TRBJ1-5	.	CSASPSRESYQPQHF	TGCAGTGCTAGTCCATCGAGAGAGAGCTATCAGCCCCAGCATTTT